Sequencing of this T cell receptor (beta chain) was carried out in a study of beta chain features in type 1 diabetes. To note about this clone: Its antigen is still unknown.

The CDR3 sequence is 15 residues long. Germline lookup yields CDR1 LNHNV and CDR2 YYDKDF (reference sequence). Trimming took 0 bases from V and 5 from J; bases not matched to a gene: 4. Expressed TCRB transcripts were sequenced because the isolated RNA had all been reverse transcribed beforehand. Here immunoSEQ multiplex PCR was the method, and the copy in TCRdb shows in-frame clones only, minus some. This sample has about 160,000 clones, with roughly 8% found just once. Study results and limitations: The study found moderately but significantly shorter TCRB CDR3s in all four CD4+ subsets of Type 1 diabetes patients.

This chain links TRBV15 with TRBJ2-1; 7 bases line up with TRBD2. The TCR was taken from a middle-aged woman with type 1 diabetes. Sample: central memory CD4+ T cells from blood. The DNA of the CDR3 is TGTGCCACCAGCAGAGAGCGAGCGGGGAACAATGAGCAGTTCTTC. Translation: CATSRERAGNNEQFF.